This is a list of T cell receptor beta chains from one sample in a study of cytomegalovirus exposure and HLA in healthy donors. Libraries were prepared by immunoSEQ multiplex PCR; TCRdb keeps only in-frame clonotypes and omits some of them. The sample contains more than 75,000 clones, around 68% of which appear only once. Material for sequencing was PBMCs. The receptors come from a man aged 40-49 years in good health and CMV-seropositive. Each CDR3 is given with its conserved first and last residue. The order of the fields is clone size, J gene, D gene, V gene, CDR3 DNA, CDR3 protein. D genes are given only for firm matches. Clone size is given for some rows only: seen once, a few or many times, or a class if the clone is expanded.

size: -; J: TRBJ2-7; D: TRBD2; V: TRBV6-1; DNA: TGTGCCAGCAGTCGGGACTACTCCTACGAGCAGTACTTC; CDR3: CASSRDYSYEQYF
size: -; J: TRBJ2-1; D: -; V: TRBV6-1; DNA: TGTGCCAGCAGTGAAGGAAGGGGAATAAATGAGCAGTTCTTC; CDR3: CASSEGRGINEQFF
size: -; J: TRBJ1-1; D: TRBD1; V: TRBV28; DNA: TGTGCCAGCACCTGGACAGGGTTAGGCACTGAAGCTTTCTTT; CDR3: CASTWTGLGTEAFF
size: few; J: TRBJ1-1; D: TRBD1; V: TRBV7-9; DNA: TGTGCCAGCAGCTTCCAGGGGGAGGACACTGAAGCTTTCTTT; CDR3: CASSFQGEDTEAFF
size: -; J: TRBJ1-5; D: -; V: TRBV6-1; DNA: TGTGCCAGCACCATTACTTCAGGCGGCAATCAGCCCCAGCATTTT; CDR3: CASTITSGGNQPQHF
size: -; J: TRBJ1-2; D: -; V: TRBV19; DNA: TGTGCCAGTAGTATGAGCTGGAGGGTGGAGTATGGCTACACCTTC; CDR3: CASSMSWRVEYGYTF
size: -; J: TRBJ1-1; D: -; V: TRBV5-6; DNA: TGTGCCAGCAGCCCCTCTATGAAAAACACTGAAGCTTTCTTT; CDR3: CASSPSMKNTEAFF
size: -; J: TRBJ1-1; D: -; V: TRBV5-1; DNA: TGCGCCAGCAACCCGGGGGGGAACACTGAAGCTTTCTTT; CDR3: CASNPGGNTEAFF
size: once; J: TRBJ1-2; D: -; V: TRBV2; DNA: TGTGCCAGCAGTGTTACAGACTATGGCTACACCTTC; CDR3: CASSVTDYGYTF
size: -; J: TRBJ1-1; D: -; V: TRBV6-5; DNA: TGTGCCAGCAGTAGAGGGTATTCCACTGAAGCTTTCTTT; CDR3: CASSRGYSTEAFF
size: -; J: TRBJ2-7; D: TRBD1; V: TRBV18; DNA: TGTGCCAGCTCATTCCGACAGGGGTCATCCTACGAGCAGTACTTC; CDR3: CASSFRQGSSYEQYF
size: once; J: TRBJ2-3; D: TRBD1; V: TRBV7-6; DNA: TGTGCCAGCAGCGCCGGGACAGGGATCAGCACAGATACGCAGTATTTT; CDR3: CASSAGTGISTDTQYF
size: once; J: TRBJ2-3; D: -; V: TRBV7-2; DNA: TGTGCCAGCAGCTTAGACGGAGCAATGGATACGCAGTATTTT; CDR3: CASSLDGAMDTQYF
size: few; J: TRBJ2-7; D: TRBD2; V: TRBV6-4; DNA: TGTGCCAGCAGTGACTCTGGGGCGGGAGGGACCTCCGAGCAGTACTTC; CDR3: CASSDSGAGGTSEQYF
size: -; J: TRBJ2-7; D: -; V: TRBV27; DNA: TGTGCCAGCAGCCCCATAAGGGGAAGCAACGAGCAGTACTTC; CDR3: CASSPIRGSNEQYF
size: -; J: TRBJ1-4; D: TRBD1; V: TRBV4-2; DNA: TGTGCCAGCAGCCAGTCCGGGACAGGGAGTGAAAAACTGTTTTTT; CDR3: CASSQSGTGSEKLFF
size: few; J: TRBJ1-1; D: TRBD1; V: TRBV6-6; DNA: TGTGCCAGCAGTACCCGAAGGACAGGGAGGAGTGAAGCTTTCTTT; CDR3: CASSTRRTGRSEAFF
size: -; J: TRBJ2-7; D: TRBD2; V: TRBV6-5; DNA: TGTGCCAGCAGTTACTCAGAGGGGGGACTAGGGTACGAGCAATACTTC; CDR3: CASSYSEGGLGYEQYF
size: -; J: TRBJ2-7; D: -; V: TRBV5-4; DNA: TGTGCCAGCAGCTTGATGTCCTACGAGCAGTACTTC; CDR3: CASSLMSYEQYF
size: -; J: TRBJ1-3; D: -; V: TRBV7-9; DNA: TGTGCCAGCAGTAATCAGGACAGCTTCTCTGGAAACACCATATATTTT; CDR3: CASSNQDSFSGNTIYF
size: -; J: TRBJ2-1; D: TRBD1; V: TRBV27; DNA: TGTGCCAGCAGTTTGGGGACAGGGCTCTACAATGAGCAGTTCTTC; CDR3: CASSLGTGLYNEQFF
size: -; J: TRBJ2-1; D: -; V: TRBV6-1; DNA: TGTGCCAGCAGCGTAAATAATGAGCAGTTCTTC; CDR3: CASSVNNEQFF
size: -; J: TRBJ1-1; D: -; V: TRBV6-6; DNA: TGTGCCAGCAGTTACGATCGGACTGAAGCTTTCTTT; CDR3: CASSYDRTEAFF
size: -; J: TRBJ1-2; D: -; V: TRBV6-1; DNA: TGTGCCAGCAGAATCCGGGACATGGATGGCTACACCTTC; CDR3: CASRIRDMDGYTF
size: -; J: TRBJ2-1; D: -; V: TRBV19; DNA: TGTGCCAGTAGTATATCAGGGAAAGTATGGGAGCAGTTCTTC; CDR3: CASSISGKVWEQFF
size: -; J: TRBJ2-3; D: -; V: TRBV7-2; DNA: TGTGCCAGCAGCTTAGTGTCTAGCGGCACAGATACGCAGTATTTT; CDR3: CASSLVSSGTDTQYF
size: few; J: TRBJ1-1; D: TRBD1; V: TRBV7-2; DNA: TGTGCCAGCAGCGCCGGGACAGGGGGCTTTGGAGCTTTCTTT; CDR3: CASSAGTGGFGAFF
size: few; J: TRBJ2-2; D: TRBD2; V: TRBV30; DNA: TGTGCCTGGAGATCACCTAGCGGGGGGACCGGGGAGCTGTTTTTT; CDR3: CAWRSPSGGTGELFF
size: -; J: TRBJ1-2; D: TRBD1; V: TRBV7-2; DNA: TGTGCCAGCAGCGCCGGACAGGGCAACTATGGCTACACCTTC; CDR3: CASSAGQGNYGYTF
size: few; J: TRBJ2-1; D: TRBD2; V: TRBV11-2; DNA: TGTGCCAGCAGCTCCCTAGCGGGAGGCACCTACAATGAGCAGTTCTTC; CDR3: CASSSLAGGTYNEQFF
size: -; J: TRBJ2-1; D: -; V: TRBV9; DNA: TGTGCCAGCAGCGACAGATGGGGGCAACACAATGAGCAGTTCTTC; CDR3: CASSDRWGQHNEQFF
size: -; J: TRBJ1-6; D: TRBD1; V: TRBV19; DNA: TGTGCCAGTAGTTTCGGACAGGGAGAGTCACCCCTCCACTTT; CDR3: CASSFGQGESPLHF
size: -; J: TRBJ2-1; D: TRBD1; V: TRBV28; DNA: TGTGCCAGCAGTTTATCCTACACTAACAGGGGACATGAGCAGTTCTTC; CDR3: CASSLSYTNRGHEQFF
size: few; J: TRBJ1-2; D: TRBD1; V: TRBV7-2; DNA: TGTGCCAGCAGTCTGGACAGGGAGGGCTACACCTTC; CDR3: CASSLDREGYTF
size: -; J: TRBJ2-3; D: -; V: TRBV7-9; DNA: TGTGCCAGCAGCTTTCAGCAGGACACAGATACGCAGTATTTT; CDR3: CASSFQQDTDTQYF
size: -; J: TRBJ2-3; D: -; V: TRBV18; DNA: TGTGCCAGCTCACCACCGGCAACCGGCACAGATACGCAGTATTTT; CDR3: CASSPPATGTDTQYF
size: -; J: TRBJ1-1; D: TRBD1; V: TRBV28; DNA: TGTGCCAGCAGCCCTCCGGACAGGGGAAAAACTGAAGCTTTCTTT; CDR3: CASSPPDRGKTEAFF
size: -; J: TRBJ1-1; D: -; V: TRBV11-2; DNA: TGTGCCAGCAGCTTAGTGGTAGGGGACACTGAAGCTTTCTTT; CDR3: CASSLVVGDTEAFF
size: -; J: TRBJ2-1; D: -; V: TRBV19; DNA: TGTGCCAGTAGTATAGAGTTGATCTGGGCTCCAGGCAGGGGCTCCTACAATGAGCAGTTCTTC; CDR3: CASSIELIWAPGRGSYNEQFF
size: once; J: TRBJ1-1; D: -; V: TRBV2; DNA: TGTGCCAGCAGAAAAGGGGGAACGGACACTGAAGCTTTCTTT; CDR3: CASRKGGTDTEAFF
size: -; J: TRBJ2-2; D: TRBD2; V: TRBV11-2; DNA: TGTGCCAGCAGCTCTACTAGCGGGACGAACACCGGGGAGCTGTTTTTT; CDR3: CASSSTSGTNTGELFF
size: few; J: TRBJ2-7; D: -; V: TRBV29-1; DNA: TGCAGCGTGAAGACCCGACGGGGGACTCCTCACTACGAGCAGTACTTC; CDR3: CSVKTRRGTPHYEQYF
size: -; J: TRBJ1-1; D: TRBD1; V: TRBV11-3; DNA: TGTGCCAGCAGCTCAAGACAGGGGACGAACACTGAAGCTTTCTTT; CDR3: CASSSRQGTNTEAFF
size: -; J: TRBJ1-1; D: -; V: TRBV5-4; DNA: TGTGCCAGCAGCTTGGGGGGCGGGGTGAACACTGAAGCTTTCTTT; CDR3: CASSLGGGVNTEAFF
size: -; J: TRBJ1-2; D: -; V: TRBV6-1; DNA: TGTGCCAGCAGTGAGCAGACAGGCTATGGCTACACCTTC; CDR3: CASSEQTGYGYTF
size: -; J: TRBJ1-4; D: -; V: TRBV6-5; DNA: TGTGCCAGCAGTAGGGGTGAAAAACTGTTTTTT; CDR3: CASSRGEKLFF
size: -; J: TRBJ1-2; D: TRBD1; V: TRBV5-1; DNA: TGCGCCAGCAGCGTGGGACAGACCTCGATCGATGGCTACACCTTC; CDR3: CASSVGQTSIDGYTF
size: -; J: TRBJ2-2; D: TRBD2; V: TRBV5-1; DNA: TGCGCCAGCAGCCCAAGACTAGCGGGGGCCGCGGCCACCGGGGAGCTGTTTTTT; CDR3: CASSPRLAGAAATGELFF